The clone carrying this T cell receptor (beta chain) was observed many times. As yet, its antigen is unknown. This CDR3 has 12 amino acids. V was pared by 6 bases and J by 6 bases, with 10 bases between. The germline V gene has CDR1 MDHEN and CDR2 SYDVKM. The data originate from a study of T cell repertoires in cytomegalovirus infection. Study summary: Public TCR beta signatures provided an indication of both CMV infection and a matching HLA type.

Findings and caveats of the study: Dominant in the ex vivo response were TCR beta clonotypes restricted by HLA-C and specific for CMV.

TCRdb used MiXCR to reprocess the reads, holding one entry per CDR3 protein. The table records around 280,000 distinct CDR3 sequences, roughly 13% of them present only once. The chain uses TRBV28 and TRBJ2-3, with D uncertain. Material for sequencing was PBMCs. The origin of this receptor is a human donor in good health (CMV status not recorded). Some clones in this sample may be carry-over from other donors' samples. The CDR3 loop reads CASSSGPDTQYF. CDR3 coding DNA: TGTGCCAGCAGCTCGGGTCCCGATACGCAGTATTTT.